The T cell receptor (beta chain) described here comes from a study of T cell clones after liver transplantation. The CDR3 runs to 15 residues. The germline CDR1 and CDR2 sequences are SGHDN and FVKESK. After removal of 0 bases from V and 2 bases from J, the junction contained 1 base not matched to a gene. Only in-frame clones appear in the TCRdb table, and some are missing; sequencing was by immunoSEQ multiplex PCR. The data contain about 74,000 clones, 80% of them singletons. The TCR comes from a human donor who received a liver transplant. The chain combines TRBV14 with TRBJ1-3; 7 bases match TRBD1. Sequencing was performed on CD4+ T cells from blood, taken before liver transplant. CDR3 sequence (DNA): TGTGCCAGCAGCCAAGAGACAGGGACTGGAAACACCATATATTTT. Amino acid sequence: CASSQETGTGNTIYF.